Listed below are T cell receptor beta chains from one sample, sequenced in a study of blood T cell repertoires in COVID-19. Assay used: immunoSEQ multiplex PCR; TCRdb lists only in-frame clones, some missing. Of a few hundred thousand clones in the sample, 85% are singletons; the top ten hold less than 6.5%. The sample was peripheral blood. These receptors all come from a man over 45 with active or convalescent COVID-19. Each CDR3 is given with its conserved first and last residue. Each record gives: V gene, CDR3 length, J gene, D gene, clone size, CDR3 protein, CDR3 DNA. A D gene is named only where the DNA matches it firmly. Clone size is stated in some rows and not others, as once, few, many or a class when expanded.

TRBV19	13	TRBJ2-7	TRBD2	NA	CASSPAGDYEQYF	TGTGCCAGTAGTCCAGCGGGAGACTACGAGCAGTACTTC
TRBV14	15	TRBJ1-1	NA	NA	CASSQWIGGNTEAFF	TGTGCCAGCAGCCAATGGATAGGGGGGAACACTGAAGCTTTCTTT
TRBV12-3/TRBV12-4	12	TRBJ2-3	NA	NA	CASSVTGDTQYF	TGTGCCAGCAGTGTTACGGGAGATACGCAGTATTTT
TRBV7-2	11	TRBJ2-7	NA	NA	CASSFDTGQYF	TGTGCCAGCAGCTTCGATACGGGGCAGTACTTC
TRBV28	16	TRBJ1-4	NA	NA	CASSSPGTPKDEKLFF	TGTGCCAGCAGTTCCCCCGGGACACCAAAGGATGAAAAACTGTTTTTT
TRBV18	14	TRBJ1-1	NA	few	CASSPPDSYTEAFF	TGTGCCAGCTCACCACCGGACAGCTACACTGAAGCTTTCTTT
TRBV6-5	13	TRBJ1-1	TRBD1	NA	CASRQGRYTEAFF	TGTGCCAGCAGACAGGGGCGGTACACTGAAGCTTTCTTT
TRBV30	14	TRBJ1-2	TRBD1	NA	CAWRGQSNNYGYTF	TGTGCCTGGAGGGGACAGAGTAATAACTATGGCTACACCTTC
TRBV11-2	16	TRBJ2-5	TRBD1	NA	CASSLDLRGRGETQYF	TGTGCCAGCAGCTTAGATCTCAGGGGGCGGGGAGAGACCCAGTACTTC
TRBV19	13	TRBJ2-1	NA	NA	CASNGGAPGEQFF	TGTGCCAGTAACGGCGGAGCCCCGGGGGAGCAGTTCTTC
TRBV2	15	TRBJ2-2	NA	NA	CASSEVSGLGGELFF	TGTGCCAGCAGTGAAGTATCAGGGCTGGGCGGGGAGCTGTTTTTT
TRBV7-2	16	TRBJ2-1	TRBD2	NA	CASSLVALAGNNEQFF	TGTGCCAGCAGCTTAGTCGCACTAGCGGGGAACAATGAGCAGTTCTTC
TRBV5-6	15	TRBJ1-5	NA	NA	CASSLSGNSNQPQHF	TGTGCCAGCAGCTTGTCAGGAAATAGCAATCAGCCCCAGCATTTT
TRBV7-3	15	TRBJ1-1	NA	NA	CASSRGQSPNTEAFF	TGTGCCAGCAGCCGCGGACAGTCCCCGAACACTGAAGCTTTCTTT
TRBV27	16	TRBJ2-1	TRBD2	NA	CASSWGAGGRDNEQFF	TGTGCCAGCAGTTGGGGGGCTGGCGGGAGGGACAATGAGCAGTTCTTC
TRBV24-1	10	TRBJ1-1	NA	NA	CATISTEAFF	TGTGCCACCATCAGCACTGAAGCTTTCTTT
TRBV28	16	TRBJ1-1	TRBD1	few	CASSSGGRAGSTEAFF	TGTGCCAGCAGTTCAGGGGGCAGGGCAGGAAGCACTGAAGCTTTCTTT
TRBV7-2	16	TRBJ1-6	NA	NA	CASSLFSSSYNSPLHF	TGTGCCAGCAGCTTATTTAGTAGCTCCTATAATTCACCCCTCCACTTT
TRBV5-4	14	TRBJ2-7	NA	NA	CASSQHSGSYEQYF	TGTGCCAGCAGCCAACATAGCGGTTCCTACGAGCAGTACTTC
TRBV7-2	14	TRBJ2-5	TRBD2	NA	CASSQREGRETQYF	TGTGCCAGCAGCCAGCGGGAGGGCCGGGAGACCCAGTACTTC
TRBV5-1	15	TRBJ1-1	NA	NA	CASSLAAGLNTEAFF	TGCGCCAGCAGCTTGGCCGCAGGGCTTAACACTGAAGCTTTCTTT
TRBV12-5	13	TRBJ2-7	TRBD1	once	CASGLTGGHEQYF	TGTGCTAGTGGTCTGACAGGGGGCCACGAGCAGTACTTC
TRBV7-6	16	TRBJ2-3	NA	NA	CASSLLPQAGTDTQYF	TGTGCCAGCAGCCTCCTCCCGCAAGCGGGCACAGATACGCAGTATTTT
TRBV9	14	TRBJ1-2	NA	NA	CASSPKTANYGYTF	TGTGCCAGCAGCCCCAAGACAGCTAACTATGGCTACACCTTC
TRBV9	15	TRBJ1-1	TRBD1	NA	CASSPPGTGNTEAFF	TGTGCCAGCAGCCCCCCCGGGACAGGGAACACTGAAGCTTTCTTT
TRBV5-1	13	TRBJ2-2	NA	NA	CASSYGTAGELFF	TGCGCCAGCAGCTACGGGACTGCCGGGGAGCTGTTTTTT
TRBV2	23	TRBJ2-2	TRBD2	NA	CASSEELGFTSGRADESTGELFF	TGTGCCAGCAGTGAAGAGCTTGGTTTTACTAGCGGGAGGGCCGACGAGTCTACCGGGGAGCTGTTTTTT
TRBV18	15	TRBJ2-4	NA	NA	CASSPPQGGKNIQYF	TGTGCCAGCTCACCACCGCAAGGGGGCAAAAACATTCAGTACTTC
TRBV13	11	TRBJ1-1	NA	NA	CASSLREGAFF	TGTGCCAGCAGCTTAAGGGAGGGAGCTTTCTTT
TRBV6-2/TRBV6-3	16	TRBJ2-2	TRBD1	NA	CASSYPTGGSTGELFF	TGTGCCAGCAGTTACCCGACAGGGGGGAGCACCGGGGAGCTGTTTTTT
TRBV6-4	15	TRBJ2-7	TRBD2	once	CASSDASAGVSEQYF	TGTGCCAGCAGTGATGCCTCAGCGGGAGTTAGCGAGCAGTACTTC
TRBV18	14	TRBJ1-2	NA	NA	CASSPGSYRDGYTF	TGTGCCAGCTCACCTGGTTCCTACAGGGATGGCTACACCTTC
TRBV12-5	20	TRBJ2-5	TRBD2	NA	CASGSPRYLAGQSGQETQYF	TGTGCTAGTGGTAGCCCGCGGTATCTAGCGGGCCAGTCGGGGCAAGAGACCCAGTACTTC
TRBV5-4	15	TRBJ2-2	NA	NA	CASSLGLVDTGELFF	TGTGCCAGCAGCTTGGGGCTAGTAGATACCGGGGAGCTGTTTTTT
TRBV18	14	TRBJ1-2	TRBD1	NA	CASSPGQGEYGYTF	TGTGCCAGCTCACCGGGACAGGGGGAGTATGGCTACACCTTC
TRBV5-1	11	TRBJ2-1	NA	once	CASRVGGEQFF	TGCGCCAGCAGGGTGGGGGGTGAGCAGTTCTTC
TRBV27	15	TRBJ1-1	NA	NA	CASSLTDPQNTEAFF	TGTGCCAGCAGTTTGACAGATCCGCAGAACACTGAAGCTTTCTTT
TRBV19	14	TRBJ1-1	NA	NA	CASSIFGRGTEAFF	TGTGCCAGTAGTATTTTTGGGCGGGGCACTGAAGCTTTCTTT
TRBV4-1	15	TRBJ2-3	TRBD1	NA	CASSPQGEYTDTQYF	TGCGCCAGCAGCCCTCAGGGGGAGTACACAGATACGCAGTATTTT
TRBV4-2	16	TRBJ1-2	NA	NA	CASSQVFATGLDGYTF	TGTGCCAGCAGCCAAGTGTTCGCTACAGGCCTAGATGGCTACACCTTC
TRBV7-2	15	TRBJ1-2	NA	NA	CASSLDLRANYGYTF	TGTGCCAGCAGCTTAGACCTCAGGGCTAACTATGGCTACACCTTC
TRBV4-3	15	TRBJ2-7	NA	NA	CASSQVSSATYEQYF	TGCGCCAGCAGCCAAGTCAGTAGCGCGACCTACGAGCAGTACTTC
TRBV19	15	TRBJ1-2	NA	NA	CASSYVAGWEDGYTF	TGTGCCAGTAGTTACGTCGCAGGTTGGGAGGATGGCTACACCTTC
TRBV2	13	TRBJ1-5	NA	NA	CASGSGGAQPQHF	TGTGCCAGCGGGTCGGGTGGTGCTCAGCCCCAGCATTTT
TRBV7-8	13	TRBJ2-7	NA	NA	CASSVGMPDEQYF	TGTGCCAGCAGCGTCGGGATGCCAGACGAGCAGTACTTC
TRBV5-4	13	TRBJ1-2	NA	NA	CASSASGGYGYTF	TGTGCCAGCAGCGCCAGCGGCGGCTATGGCTACACCTTC
TRBV2	19	TRBJ2-1	TRBD2	NA	CARGLAGVAVRGAYNEQFF	TGTGCCCGAGGGCTAGCGGGAGTGGCGGTTCGGGGAGCCTACAATGAGCAGTTCTTC
TRBV7-9	15	TRBJ1-1	TRBD1	NA	CASSYPGGRDTEAFF	TGTGCCAGCAGCTACCCAGGGGGCAGGGACACTGAAGCTTTCTTT
TRBV7-2	15	TRBJ2-4	NA	NA	CASSSAGFAKNIQYF	TGTGCCAGCAGCTCGGCAGGGTTCGCCAAAAACATTCAGTACTTC
TRBV6-5	16	TRBJ2-3	NA	NA	CASSYSGRGSTDTQYF	TGTGCCAGCAGTTACTCGGGCCGGGGGAGCACAGATACGCAGTATTTT
TRBV10-3	13	TRBJ2-2	NA	NA	CAISGTTVGELFF	TGTGCCATCAGTGGGACTACCGTCGGGGAGCTGTTTTTT
TRBV2	14	TRBJ1-2	NA	NA	CASSAEGEMRGYTF	TGTGCCAGCAGTGCCGAGGGGGAGATGCGTGGCTACACCTTC
TRBV2	13	TRBJ1-1	NA	NA	CASSLTASVSAFF	TGTGCCAGCAGTCTCACCGCTAGCGTATCGGCTTTCTTT
TRBV5-1	15	TRBJ1-1	NA	NA	CASSLIGGLGTEAFF	TGCGCCAGCAGCTTGATCGGGGGGCTGGGCACTGAAGCTTTCTTT
TRBV15	13	TRBJ2-3	NA	NA	CATSRDSPDTQYF	TGTGCCACCAGCAGAGACAGTCCAGATACGCAGTATTTT
TRBV30	14	TRBJ2-5	NA	NA	CAWSGGTPQETQYF	TGTGCCTGGAGTGGGGGGACACCACAAGAGACCCAGTACTTC
TRBV19	17	TRBJ2-6	TRBD1	NA	CASSIDRGQAGANVLTF	TGTGCCAGTAGTATAGACAGGGGGCAAGCGGGGGCCAACGTCCTGACTTTC
TRBV11-2	16	TRBJ2-5	TRBD2	NA	CASSLVAGSLVETQYF	TGTGCCAGCAGCTTAGTAGCGGGAAGTCTCGTCGAGACCCAGTACTTC
TRBV20-1	13	TRBJ1-3	TRBD1	NA	CSASDRAGNTIYF	TGCAGTGCCAGTGACAGGGCTGGAAACACCATATATTTT